The next 11 T cell receptor beta chains were all read from a single sample in a study of post-analysis software for immune sequencing data. Their antigens are not known. The authors incorporated unique molecular identifiers into the TCR beta cDNA libraries. TCRdb recomputed calls from the PCR reads with MiXCR, one row per CDR3 protein. The sample lists 450,000 or so distinct CDR3 sequences; over 35% were seen once. General observations from the study: A few TRBV segments appeared more often in patients than in controls, and TRBV5-6, TRBV5-1 and TRBV20-1 were among these.

The specimen sequenced was blood. These receptor sequences come from a girl aged 10 to 17 with multiple sclerosis.

V gene TRBV5-1 combines with J gene TRBJ2-1; 12 bases are shared with TRBD2. CDR3 length: 16 residues. Per the germline V gene, CDR1 is SGHRS and CDR2 is YFSETQ. Trimming at V came to 6 bases and at J to 7 bases, leaving 11 bases not matched to a gene. CDR3 coding DNA: TGCGCCAGCACCCTGACTAGCGGGAGTAGAAATAATGAGCAGTTCTTC. It yields the protein CASTLTSGSRNNEQFF.

This clonotype appeared a few times. The chain recombines TRBV4-2 with TRBJ1-6; maybe TRBD1 (6 bases). The V gene lost 1 base and the J gene lost 4 bases, with 14 bases spanning the gap. The length of the CDR3 is 17 residues. Germline CDR1 and CDR2: LGHNA and YNFKEQ. The CDR3 is CASSQVAGGQYNSPLHF. CDR3 coding DNA: TGTGCCAGCAGCCAAGTGGCTGGGGGGCAATATAATTCACCCCTCCACTTT.

The chain employs TRBV7-9 and TRBJ2-5, with D hard to call. V lost 2 bases, J lost 1 base, and 8 bases lay in between. Germline lookup yields CDR1 SEHNR and CDR2 FQNEAQ (reference sequence). This CDR3 is built from 14 residues. CDR3 nucleotides: TGTGCCAGCAGCTTACCAGGCCTCCAAGAGACCCAGTACTTC. Translating gives CASSLPGLQETQYF.

The chain combines TRBV4-1 with TRBJ2-7, with D tentatively TRBD1 (5 bases). Germline V gene data show CDR1 as MGHRA and CDR2 as YSYEKL. Deletions cut 0 bases from V and 5 bases from J, with 11 bases between. CDR3 length equals 14 residues. The CDR3 DNA is TGCGCCAGCAGCCAAGATACACAGGCCCACGAGCAGTACTTC. Amino acid sequence: CASSQDTQAHEQYF.

The V and J genes are TRBV20-1 and TRBJ2-1, with 10 bases that match TRBD2. CDR1 and CDR2 from the germline V gene are DFQATT and SNEGSKA (reference sequence). The CDR3 loop spans 16 amino acids. J was trimmed by 1 base and V by 3 bases; bases with no gene match: 6. The DNA for the CDR3 is TGCAGTGCTAGGACCCTAGCGGGAGTTTCCTACAATGAGCAGTTCTTC. Encoded protein: CSARTLAGVSYNEQFF.

The CDR3 spells CASNSADGEQYF. The CDR3 nucleotides are TGTGCCAGCAACTCAGCGGACGGGGAGCAGTACTTC. The chain combines TRBV7-9 with TRBJ2-7; possible D gene TRBD2, 5 bases. CDR1 and CDR2 (germline): SEHNR, FQNEAQ (reference sequence). This CDR3 contains 12 residues. Trimming cost V 7 bases and J 7 bases, with 14 bases left between them.

A single count supports this clonotype. The J gene is TRBJ2-7, the V gene TRBV20-1; D might be TRBD2 (7 bases). The CDR3 contains 14 residues. Trimming left V 3 bases short and J 2 bases short, with 14 bases between. Germline CDR1 is DFQATT and CDR2 is SNEGSKA (reference sequence). This CDR3 reads CSASSGGRPYEQYF. The CDR3 coding sequence is TGCAGTGCTAGTTCGGGGGGCAGGCCCTACGAGCAGTACTTC.

CDR3 sequence (DNA): TGTGCCAGCAGTCCCGGACAGGCAATAGTAGGCTATGGCTACACCTTC. Translating gives CASSPGQAIVGYGYTF. The genes are TRBV28 and TRBJ1-2; 7 bases are shared with TRBD1. The junction had 13 bases not matched to a gene; V was cut back by 5 bases and J by 4 bases. Germline V gives CDR1 MDHEN, CDR2 SYDVKM. This CDR3 spans 16 amino acids.

The V gene is TRBV29-1, the J gene TRBJ1-1; 7 nucleotides agree with TRBD1. V was clipped by 1 base and J by 2 bases; unmatched bases: 4. The CDR3 length is 14 residues. The germline gives CDR1 SQVTM, CDR2 ANQGSEA. CDR3 bases: TGCAGCGTTGAAGGGGACAGTTACAACACTGAAGCTTTCTTT. This codes for CSVEGDSYNTEAFF.

The chain joins TRBV27 to TRBJ2-3, with 9 positions matching TRBD1. Germline V gives CDR1 MNHEY, CDR2 SMNVEV (reference sequence). The CDR3 has 15 amino acids. V shed 5 bases and J 1 base; nucleotides not matched to a gene: 4. The CDR3 region is CASSPRDRGTDTQYF. DNA of the CDR3: TGTGCCAGCAGTCCCCGGGACAGGGGCACAGATACGCAGTATTTT.

This clonotype was observed a handful of times. The chain employs TRBV9 and TRBJ1-2; D is possibly TRBD1 (6 bases). Germline V gives CDR1 SGDLS, CDR2 YYNGEE. V shed 2 bases and J shed 6 bases, with 20 bases lying between them. The CDR3 consists of 16 residues. CDR3 in amino acids: CASSVSTGPGGNGYTF. For the CDR3, the DNA is TGTGCCAGCAGCGTCTCGACAGGCCCGGGGGGGAATGGCTACACCTTC.